This passage covers 25 T cell receptor beta chains from one sample sequenced in a study of blood T cell repertoires in COVID-19. Sequencing used immunoSEQ multiplex PCR; TCRdb keeps in-frame clones, though not all of them. The table includes fewer than 85,000 clones, 87% detected once. The sequencing input was peripheral blood. All receptors derive from a man between 60 and 75 years old with acute or convalescent COVID-19.

The chain carries TRBV27 and TRBJ2-5; 9 nucleotides align to TRBD1. CDR1 and CDR2 (germline): MNHEY, SMNVEV (reference sequence). CDR3 size: 16 residues. V lost 5 bases, J lost 5 bases, and 12 bases stayed unmatched. The CDR3 coding sequence is TGTGCCAGCAGTCAAACCCCGGGACAGGGTTTTGAGACCCAGTACTTC. Its translation is CASSQTPGQGFETQYF.

J is TRBJ1-5 and V is TRBV2; 7 bases match TRBD1. This CDR3 is 16 amino acids long. J lost 4 bases, V lost 8 bases, and 14 bases had no gene match. CDR1 and CDR2 (germline): SNHLY, FYNNEI. The CDR3 protein is CASLGPGQIFNQPQHF. CDR3 nucleotides: TGTGCCAGCTTGGGGCCGGGACAGATTTTTAATCAGCCCCAGCATTTT.

The chain carries TRBV27 and TRBJ2-5; 9 positions match TRBD1. The CDR3 is made up of 14 amino acids. The germline V gene encodes CDR1 MNHEY and CDR2 SMNVEV (reference sequence). J was trimmed by 4 bases and V by 4 bases; bases with no gene match: 4. The CDR3 DNA follows: TGTGCCAGCAGTTGGACAGGGGCCCGAGAGACCCAGTACTTC. It encodes CASSWTGARETQYF.

The chain employs TRBV4-3 and TRBJ1-5; D gene unclear. Looked up from germline, CDR1 is LGHNA and CDR2 is YSLEER. The V and J ends lost 4 bases and 0 bases respectively, with 13 bases between them. This CDR3 region has 16 residues. The CDR3 spells CASSPRAGGSNQPQHF. CDR3 nucleotides: TGCGCCAGCAGCCCAAGGGCAGGAGGTAGCAATCAGCCCCAGCATTTT.

The chain recombines TRBV3-1 (or the pseudogene TRBV3-2) with TRBJ1-2; D might be TRBD1 (5 bases). V lost 4 bases and J lost 8, with 17 bases in between. CDR1 is LGHDT, CDR2 YNNKEL, per germline (reference sequence). This CDR3 has 14 amino acids. CDR3 coding DNA: TGTGCCAGCAGCCCCTCCTGGGACTCCCCAGGCTACACCTTC. It specifies CASSPSWDSPGYTF.

The count of this clone is one. The V and J genes are TRBV30 and TRBJ2-5; maybe TRBD2 (6 bases). Trimming took off 2 bases at V and 4 bases at J, with 14 bases between the two ends. Looked up from germline, CDR1 is GTSNPN and CDR2 is SVGIG (reference sequence). The CDR3 totals 14 residues. The CDR3 protein is CAWSLPGVLETQYF. In DNA, the CDR3 is TGTGCCTGGAGTCTACCGGGGGTGCTAGAGACCCAGTACTTC.

The CDR3 nucleotides are TGTGCCAGCAGCTCCGGTAAGGGATGGGGCAGCGAGCAGTACTTC. Translating gives CASSSGKGWGSEQYF. This chain links TRBV6-2 or TRBV6-3 with TRBJ2-7; the D gene is possibly TRBD1 (5 bases). The CDR3 is made up of 15 amino acids. Trimming cost V 6 bases and J 6 bases, with 21 bases left between them. Germline CDR1 MNHEY, CDR2 SVGEGT.

This chain joins TRBV5-1 and TRBJ1-2, with D unresolved. The CDR3 spans 12 residues. Trimming removed 4 bases at V and 6 bases at J, with 10 bases between. From germline, CDR1 is SGHRS and CDR2 YFSETQ. The CDR3 DNA reads as TGCGCCAGCAGCCTCGACGCGGATGGCTACACCTTC. This translates into CASSLDADGYTF.

This clone was seen more than once but under ten times. The CDR3 DNA is TGTGCCAGCAGTTCTAACAGGGGGAGGGGAAATGAGCAGTTCTTC. This translates into CASSSNRGRGNEQFF. The chain has TRBV27 and TRBJ2-1; TRBD1 might be the D (8 bases). Germline CDR1 MNHEY, CDR2 SMNVEV (reference sequence). The V gene lost 4 bases and the J gene lost 7 bases, with 17 bases spanning the gap. The CDR3 consists of 15 residues.

V usage is TRBV18 and J usage is TRBJ2-1; no firm D call. Germline loops: CDR1 KGHSH, CDR2 LQKENI. The ends were cut back, 3 bases at V and 7 bases at J, with 16 bases in the middle. This CDR3 has 15 amino acids. In DNA form, the CDR3 reads TGTGCCAGCTCACCCGGGTCCACCGCCGGGAATGAGCAGTTCTTC. Its protein is CASSPGSTAGNEQFF.

The gene calls are TRBV15 and TRBJ1-1; 7 bases agree with TRBD1. The CDR3 totals 15 residues. V shed 0 bases, J shed 3 bases, and the junction held 4 bases outside the gene matches. Germline CDR1 reads LNHNV; CDR2 reads YYDKDF (reference sequence). The CDR3 DNA reads as TGTGCCACCAGCAGAGAAGGGGGCATGGACACTGAAGCTTTCTTT. Its protein product is CATSREGGMDTEAFF.

The table lists this clone with a few counts. The chain carries TRBV7-9 and TRBJ1-5, with D unclear. Germline-derived CDR1 and CDR2 are SEHNR and FQNEAQ (reference sequence). The CDR3 has 12 amino acids. V was trimmed by 4 bases and J by 5 bases, leaving 6 bases between them. The CDR3 DNA sequence: TGTGCCAGCAGCTATAGTTATCAGCCCCAGCATTTT. It codes for CASSYSYQPQHF. Full variable domain (rest looked up from reference TRBV7-9 and TRBJ1-5): DTGVSQNPRHKITKRGQNVTFRCDPISEHNRLYWYRQTLGQGPEFLTYFQNEAQLEKSRLLSDRFSAERPKGSFSTLEIQRTEQGDSAMYLCASSYSYQPQHFGDGTRLSIL.

A remark on this clone: A read error is possible here, since a much larger clone lies one base away. The sample holds other DNA sequences that translate to the same CDR3. This rearrangement joins TRBV5-6 to TRBJ1-2, with 7 bases fitting TRBD1. Germline CDR1 is SGHDT and CDR2 is YYEEEE. The CDR3 has 13 amino acids. The CDR3 coding sequence is TGTGCCAGCAGACCGACAGGGCACTATGGCTACACCTTT. Its translation: CASRPTGHYGYTF. The whole variable domain, filled in from reference TRBV5-6 and TRBJ1-2, reads DAGVTQSPTHLIKTRGQQVTLRCSPKSGHDTVSWYQQALGQGPQFIFQYYEEEERQRGNFPDRFSGHQFPNYSSELNVNALLLGDSALYLCASRPTGHYGYTFGSGTRLTVV.

The chain links TRBV7-3 to TRBJ1-5, with D tentatively TRBD1 (5 bases). Germline V gives CDR1 SGHTA, CDR2 FQGTGA. The V end lost 5 bases, the J end lost 1 base, and 12 bases lay between the germline ends. This CDR3 is built from 15 residues. This CDR3 is CASSLSGGSNQPQHF. CDR3 in DNA: TGTGCCAGCAGCCTCAGTGGGGGGAGCAATCAGCCCCAGCATTTT.

This chain connects TRBV30 to TRBJ2-1, with D unclear. This CDR3 contains 14 residues. V was clipped by 2 bases and J by 6 bases, with 14 bases between them. Germline loops: CDR1 GTSNPN, CDR2 SVGIG (reference sequence). The CDR3 DNA reads as TGTGCCTGGAGTTCCCTTAGCTTAGGCAATGAGCAGTTCTTC. Its translation is CAWSSLSLGNEQFF.

This clone was detected a few times. The rearrangement joins TRBV18 to TRBJ2-5; 7 bases line up with TRBD1. Germline V gene sequence: CDR1 KGHSH, CDR2 LQKENI. The V and J ends lost 2 bases and 5 bases, in that order; junction bases with no gene match: 2. The CDR3 runs to 13 residues. The CDR3 DNA follows: TGTGCCAGCTCACCAGGGACAGCTGAGACCCAGTACTTC. Encoded protein: CASSPGTAETQYF.

Comment on this clone: At one end the junction does not follow the germline gene, possibly because of a read error. The rearrangement uses TRBV25-1 and TRBJ1-1; TRBD1 agrees at 10 bases. CDR3 size: 14 residues. The germline gives CDR1 MGHDK, CDR2 SYGVNS. CDR3 amino acids: CASSEDRGNAEAFF. The CDR3 region has the DNA TGTGCCAGCAGTGAGGACAGGGGGAACGCTGAAGCTTTCTTT.

This clone showed up just a few times. J is TRBJ1-1 and V is TRBV11-2, with 7 bases that match TRBD1. Looked up from germline, CDR1 is SGHAT and CDR2 is FQNNGV. The CDR3 length is 18 residues. V shed 4 bases and J 7 bases; nucleotides not matched to a gene: 21. CDR3 amino acids: CASSSLPLLKGQSLEAFF. The CDR3 region has the DNA TGTGCCAGCAGCTCCTTACCACTATTGAAGGGACAGAGCCTTGAAGCTTTCTTT.

The chain joins TRBV5-1 to TRBJ1-2; tentative D call: TRBD1 (5 bases). The germline gives CDR1 SGHRS, CDR2 YFSETQ. The CDR3 totals 16 residues. Trimming shortened V by 2 bases and J by 0 bases, and 14 bases separated the two germline ends. The CDR3 region is CASSFGWPGTNYGYTF. CDR3 sequence (DNA): TGCGCCAGCAGCTTCGGGTGGCCAGGGACTAACTATGGCTACACCTTC. Looking up the rest from reference TRBV5-1 and TRBJ1-2 gives the full variable domain: KAGVTQTPRYLIKTRGQQVTLSCSPISGHRSVSWYQQTPGQGLQFLFEYFSETQRNKGNFPGRFSGRQFSNSRSEMNVSTLELGDSALYLCASSFGWPGTNYGYTFGSGTRLTVV.

V usage is TRBV2 and J usage is TRBJ2-5; 10 bases match TRBD2. CDR3 length: 19 residues. Unmatched junction bases numbered 15, after V lost 2 bases and J lost 3 bases. CDR1 SNHLY and CDR2 FYNNEI come from the germline V gene. CDR3 loop: CASSESGAGGPIRKETQYF. The CDR3 DNA is TGTGCCAGCAGTGAAAGTGGAGCGGGGGGGCCAATAAGAAAAGAGACCCAGTACTTC.

The chain combines TRBV3-1 (or the pseudogene TRBV3-2) with TRBJ1-5; D not certain. The V gene's germline CDR1 is LGHDT and CDR2 YNNKEL (reference sequence). V was cut by 4 bases and J by 3 bases, with 7 bases left in between. The CDR3 spans 13 residues. The chain's CDR3 is CASSPGTNQPQHF. The CDR3 nucleotides read TGTGCCAGCAGCCCCGGTACCAATCAGCCCCAGCATTTT.

There are a few counts of this clone. The J gene is TRBJ1-6, the V gene TRBV5-6; TRBD1 aligns across 7 bases. In germline, CDR1 is SGHDT, CDR2 YYEEEE. This CDR3 spans 15 amino acids. V lost 3 bases and J lost 7; bases outside the gene matches: 7. The CDR3 spells CASSWPGQRNSPLHF. The CDR3 nucleotides read TGTGCCAGCAGCTGGCCGGGACAGAGGAATTCACCCCTCCACTTT.

V is TRBV11-3 and J is TRBJ2-2, with D maybe TRBD2 (6 bases). The CDR3 runs to 14 residues. Germline V lookup: CDR1 SGHNT, CDR2 YENEEA. With 3 bases removed from V and 5 bases from J, the gap between germline ends came to 10 bases. CDR3 nucleotides: TGTGCCAGCAGCTTGGGAGGTCGGACCGGGGAGCTGTTTTTT. It specifies CASSLGGRTGELFF.

This clone was recorded only once. The J gene is TRBJ1-5, the V gene TRBV15; D is uncertain. CDR1 is LNHNV and CDR2 is YYDKDF in the germline V gene (reference sequence). This CDR3 spans 13 amino acids. Trimming took 0 bases from V and 6 from J, leaving 6 bases between them. The CDR3 nucleotides are TGTGCCACCAGCAGAGATCCGCGTCAGCCCCAGCATTTT. Its protein is CATSRDPRQPQHF.

The genes are TRBV15 and TRBJ1-1, with D perhaps matching TRBD1 (5 bases). Germline V gives CDR1 LNHNV, CDR2 YYDKDF (reference sequence). V gave up 5 bases and J gave up 1 base, with 14 bases separating them. CDR3 size: 15 residues. CDR3 coding DNA: TGTGCCACCAGCCGCCACCGGCAGGGGAACACTGAAGCTTTCTTT. Encoded protein: CATSRHRQGNTEAFF. Complete variable domain (other parts from reference TRBV15 and TRBJ1-1): DAMVIQNPRYQVTQFGKPVTLSCSQTLNHNVMYWYQQKSSQAPKLLFHYYDKDFNNEADTPDNFQSRRPNTSFCFLDIRSPGLGDTAMYLCATSRHRQGNTEAFFGQGTRLTVV.